One sample yielded the 3 T cell receptor beta chains listed below, sequenced in a study of shared T cell receptors in the human thymus. The method was immunoSEQ multiplex PCR; TCRdb's version includes in-frame clones alone and lacks a portion of them. The sample carries about 380,000 clones, more than 85% recorded once. The source material was thymocytes. The receptor set was obtained from a human donor.

The chain uses TRBV27 and TRBJ2-7, with 12 positions matching TRBD2. Per the germline V gene, CDR1 is MNHEY and CDR2 is SMNVEV (reference sequence). The J segment lost 9 bases and the V segment lost 3 bases, leaving 12 bases of the junction unmatched. The CDR3 is 16 residues long. CDR3 region: CASSFSRTSGIRVQYF. CDR3 coding DNA: TGTGCCAGCAGTTTTTCCCGGACTAGCGGGATACGAGTGCAGTACTTC.

As to this clone: Mismatch with germline at one junction end may stem from a read error. CDR3 loop: CASSYPPGPKCF. CDR3 sequence (DNA): TGTGCCAGCAGTTACCCTCCGGGACCGAAGTGTTTT. The chain has TRBV6-5 and TRBJ1-4; TRBD1 is a possible D gene (5 bases). Germline-derived CDR1 and CDR2 are MNHEY and SVGAGI. This CDR3 is built from 12 residues.

The V call is TRBV28, the J call TRBJ1-1; D not certain. Germline values: CDR1 MDHEN, CDR2 SYDVKM. CDR3 length equals 14 residues. Trimming removed 6 bases at V and 0 bases at J, with 11 bases between. CDR3 bases: TGTGCCAGCAGCACAACACCTATGAACACTGAAGCTTTCTTT. Its protein is CASSTTPMNTEAFF.